The clone carrying this T cell receptor (beta chain) counts as hyperexpanded. The sample belongs to a study of T cells in Graves' hyperthyroidism and ophthalmopathy. This CDR3 is 14 amino acids long. Per germline, CDR1 SNHLY and CDR2 FYNNEI. Trimming took 1 base from V and 2 from J, leaving 7 bases between them. RNA transcripts gave rise to amplified TCR beta CDR3 regions. Using the HTBI primer set, a first-round RT-PCR was run on the TCR CDR3. TCRdb re-analysed the multiplex PCR reads in MiXCR, keeping a single row per CDR3 protein. The sample shows fewer than 25,000 distinct CDR3 sequences, about 53% of them seen only once.

This TCR came from a woman aged 40 to 55 with Graves' hyperthyroidism that later progressed to Graves' ophthalmopathy. This rearrangement joins TRBV2 to TRBJ2-3; D unclear. Sample: blood. CDR3 protein: CASSEGRPTDTQYF. Here the CDR3 DNA reads TGTGCCAGCAGTGAAGGCCGCCCCACAGATACGCAGTATTTT.